This TCR beta chain derives from a study of OX40 agonist ivuxolimab in advanced cancers. Notes on this clone: What it binds is unknown.

Patients were ineligible given autoimmune disease history or systemic immunosuppression. Study-level findings and limits: There were, on average, more expanded clones in CD8+ T cells than in CD4+. Both CD4+ and CD8+ T cell populations in blood had undergone clonal expansion by week 6 at 0.1 to 3.0 mg/kg. Partly responding patients at 0.1-3.0 mg/kg showed some of the smallest clonal expansion.

From germline, CDR1 is SGHVS and CDR2 FQNEAQ. The length of the CDR3 is 15 residues. The junction had 6 bases not matched to a gene; V was cut back by 6 bases and J by 3 bases. Assay: immunoSEQ multiplex PCR; the TCRdb copy retains only in-frame clones and omits some. In the table there are about 64,000 clones, around 84% of which are singletons. This specimen was CD4+ or CD8+ T cells sorted from blood, taken in a trial of the OX40 agonist ivuxolimab. The source of this sequence is an adult with an advanced solid tumor such as melanoma, head and neck, liver or kidney cancer. V gene TRBV7-8 combines with J gene TRBJ2-1, with 9 bases fitting TRBD2. The DNA of the CDR3 is TGTGCCAGCAGGTCCAGGCGGGGGGGCTACAATGAGCAGTTCTTC. Its translation is CASRSRRGGYNEQFF.